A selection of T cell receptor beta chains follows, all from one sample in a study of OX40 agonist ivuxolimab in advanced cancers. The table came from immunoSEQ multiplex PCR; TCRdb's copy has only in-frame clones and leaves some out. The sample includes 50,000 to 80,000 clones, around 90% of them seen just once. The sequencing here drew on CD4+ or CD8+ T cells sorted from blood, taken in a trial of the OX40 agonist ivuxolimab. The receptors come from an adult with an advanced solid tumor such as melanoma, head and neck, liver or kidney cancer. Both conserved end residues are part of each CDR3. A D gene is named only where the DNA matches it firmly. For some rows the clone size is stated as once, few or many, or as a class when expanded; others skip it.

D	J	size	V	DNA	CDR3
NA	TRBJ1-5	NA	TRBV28	TGTGCCAGCAGTTTAATGGCGTCCAATCAGCCCCAGCATTTT	CASSLMASNQPQHF
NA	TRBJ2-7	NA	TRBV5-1	TGCGCCAGCAGCTTGGCCGGCAAGGGGGAGAACGAGCAGTACTTC	CASSLAGKGENEQYF
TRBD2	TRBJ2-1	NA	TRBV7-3	TGTGCCAGCGGAAGCGGGAGTAATAATGAGCAGTTCTTC	CASGSGSNNEQFF
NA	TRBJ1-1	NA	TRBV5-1	TGCGCCAGCAGCCCGAGGGGGTGGGACACTGAAGCTTTCTTT	CASSPRGWDTEAFF
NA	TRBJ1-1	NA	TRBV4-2	TGTGCCAGCAGCCAAGATTGGGCAGGGCTTTCAAACACTGAAGCTTTCTTT	CASSQDWAGLSNTEAFF
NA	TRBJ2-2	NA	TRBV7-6	TGTGCCAGCAGCCGTAAGATACGGGGGAACACCGGGGAGCTGTTTTTT	CASSRKIRGNTGELFF
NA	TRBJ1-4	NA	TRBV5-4	TGTGCCAGCAGCCTGGAGAATGAAAAACTGTTTTTT	CASSLENEKLFF
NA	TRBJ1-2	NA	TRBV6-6	TGTGCCAGCAGTGGGAATCACTATGGCTACACCTTC	CASSGNHYGYTF
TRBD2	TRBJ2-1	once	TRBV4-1	TGCGCCAGCAGCCAAGATGATGATAGCGGGACCTACAATGAGCAGTTCTTC	CASSQDDDSGTYNEQFF
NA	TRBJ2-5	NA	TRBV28	TGTGCCAGCAGTCATACCGGGACGCCGACCCAAGAGACCCAGTACTTC	CASSHTGTPTQETQYF
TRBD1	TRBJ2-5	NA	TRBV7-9	TGTGCCAGCAGCCCGACAGGGGGCAAAGAGACCCAGTACTTC	CASSPTGGKETQYF
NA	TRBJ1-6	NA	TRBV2	TGTGCCAGCGTTCAGGGAATGGGCAATTCACCCCTCCACTTT	CASVQGMGNSPLHF
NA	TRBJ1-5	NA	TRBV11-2	TGTGCCAGCAGCTCACGGGGGGTTGAGCCCCAGCATTTT	CASSSRGVEPQHF
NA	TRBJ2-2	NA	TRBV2	TGTGCCAGCAGTGGTCTAGGCACCGGGGAGCTGTTTTTT	CASSGLGTGELFF
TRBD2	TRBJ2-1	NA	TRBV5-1	TGCGCCAGCAGCTTGGGGACTAGCCCCGCTGAGCAGTTCTTC	CASSLGTSPAEQFF
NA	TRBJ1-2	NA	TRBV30	TGTGCCTTCGGACAGATTAACTATGGCTACACCTTC	CAFGQINYGYTF
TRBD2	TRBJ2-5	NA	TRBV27	TGTGCCAGCAGTCCGGGACTACGAGGAGAGACCCAGTACTTC	CASSPGLRGETQYF
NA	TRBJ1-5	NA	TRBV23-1	TGCGCCAGCAGTCAAAAGGAAGGAAGGGGGTGGGTTATTCACAATCAGCCCCAGCATTTT	CASSQKEGRGWVIHNQPQHF
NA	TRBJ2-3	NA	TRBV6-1	TGTGCCAGCAGTGAAGCGTGGGGGGGGCGCCCCACAGATACGCAGTATTTT	CASSEAWGGRPTDTQYF
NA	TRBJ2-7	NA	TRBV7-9	TGTGCCAGCAGCTTAAGCTACGAGCAGTACTTC	CASSLSYEQYF
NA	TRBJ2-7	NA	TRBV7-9	TGTGCCAGCAGCCCCCGTCCAGGGGCCTACGAGCAGTACTTC	CASSPRPGAYEQYF
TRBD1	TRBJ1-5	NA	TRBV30	TGTGCCTGGAGTGGAGGGACAGGTGTCGGTCAGCCCCAGCATTTT	CAWSGGTGVGQPQHF
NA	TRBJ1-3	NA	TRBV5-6	TGTGCCAGCAGCTTGGAGTATGGAGCCTCTGGAAACACCATATATTTT	CASSLEYGASGNTIYF
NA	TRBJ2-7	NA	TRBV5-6	TGTGCCAGCAGCTTTTTAGGGGGGCTCTCCTACGAGCAGTACTTC	CASSFLGGLSYEQYF
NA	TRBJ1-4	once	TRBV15	TGTGCCACCAGCAGAGCCCAGCCAGATGAAAAACTGTTTTTT	CATSRAQPDEKLFF
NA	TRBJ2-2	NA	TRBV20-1	TGCAGTGCTCCTAGAACCGGGGAGCTGTTTTTT	CSAPRTGELFF
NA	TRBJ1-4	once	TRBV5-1	TGCGCCAGCAGCTTGGCGCAGGACGGTGAAAAACTGTTTTTT	CASSLAQDGEKLFF
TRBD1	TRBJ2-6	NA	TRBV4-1	TGCGCCAGCAGCCAAGATTGGGAGACAGGGGCTTCCGGGGCCAACGTCCTGACTTTC	CASSQDWETGASGANVLTF
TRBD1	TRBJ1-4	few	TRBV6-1	TGTGCCAGCAGGGGACAGGGCTTCTTTGAAAAACTGTTTTTT	CASRGQGFFEKLFF
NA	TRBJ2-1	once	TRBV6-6	TGTGCCAGCAGTTACTTTAGACGTGAGCAGTTCTTC	CASSYFRREQFF
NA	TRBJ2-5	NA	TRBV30	TGTGCCTGGAGTGTAAAAGGGAGAGAGACCCAGTACTTC	CAWSVKGRETQYF
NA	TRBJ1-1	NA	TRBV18	TGTGCCAGCTCGTTACAGAGGACAAACACTGAAGCTTTCTTT	CASSLQRTNTEAFF
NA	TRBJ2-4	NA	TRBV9	TGTGCCAGCAGCGTAGGGCCAGATGCCAAAAACATTCAGTACTTC	CASSVGPDAKNIQYF